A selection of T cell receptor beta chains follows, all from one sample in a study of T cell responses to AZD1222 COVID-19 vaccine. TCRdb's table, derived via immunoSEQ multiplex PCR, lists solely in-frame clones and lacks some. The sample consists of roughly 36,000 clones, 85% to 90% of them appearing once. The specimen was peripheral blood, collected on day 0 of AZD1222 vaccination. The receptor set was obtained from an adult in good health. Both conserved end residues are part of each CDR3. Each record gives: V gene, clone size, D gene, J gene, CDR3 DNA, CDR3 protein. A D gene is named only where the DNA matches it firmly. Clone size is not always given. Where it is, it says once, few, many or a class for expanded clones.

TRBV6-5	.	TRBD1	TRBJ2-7	TGTGCCAGCAGTTACTCGAGGACAGGGGGTTGGTACGAGCAGTACTTC	CASSYSRTGGWYEQYF
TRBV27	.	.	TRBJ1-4	TGTGCCAGCAGTCCGCGGCCCAGAGGGCCTGAAAAACTGTTTTTT	CASSPRPRGPEKLFF
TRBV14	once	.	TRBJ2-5	TGTGCCAGCAGCCACTATCAAGAGACCCAGTACTTC	CASSHYQETQYF
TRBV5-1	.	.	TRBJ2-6	TGCGCCAGCAGCTTTGGGGACTCTGGGGCCAACGTCCTGACTTTC	CASSFGDSGANVLTF
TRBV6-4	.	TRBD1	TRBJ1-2	TGTGCCAGCAGTCCGACAGGGGACTATGGCTACACCTTC	CASSPTGDYGYTF
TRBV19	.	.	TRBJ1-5	TGTGCAAGCAAACAGGGAATCGGCAATCAGCCCCAGCATTTT	CASKQGIGNQPQHF
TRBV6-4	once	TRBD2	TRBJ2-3	TGTGCCAGCAGTGACGGGACTAGCGACACAGATACGCAGTATTTT	CASSDGTSDTDTQYF
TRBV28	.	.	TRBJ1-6	TGTGCCAGCAAAGACTTCTCCTATAATTCACCCCTCCACTTT	CASKDFSYNSPLHF
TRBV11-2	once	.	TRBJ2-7	TGTGCCAGCAGCTTAACCAGACTAAACTACGAGCAGTACTTC	CASSLTRLNYEQYF
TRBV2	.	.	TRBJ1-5	TGTGCCAGCAGTGTTATGGGACTGACCAATCAGCCCCAGCATTTT	CASSVMGLTNQPQHF
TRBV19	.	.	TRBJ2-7	TGTGCCAGTAGTCTCGCGGAAGATACTAGGGCCTACGAGCAGTACTTC	CASSLAEDTRAYEQYF
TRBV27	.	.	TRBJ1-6	TGTGCCAGCAGGGGGCGCGCGAATTCACCCCTCCACTTT	CASRGRANSPLHF
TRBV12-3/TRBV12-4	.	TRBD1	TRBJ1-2	TGTGCCAGCAGTTGGGACAGGGTCTATGGCTACACCTTC	CASSWDRVYGYTF
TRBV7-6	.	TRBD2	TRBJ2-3	TGTGCCAGCAGCTTCGGACTAGGGCGGGACGCGCAGTATTTT	CASSFGLGRDAQYF
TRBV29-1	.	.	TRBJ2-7	TGCAGCGTTGCGAGGGGCAGGGGGGGCCCCTACGAGCAGTACTTC	CSVARGRGGPYEQYF
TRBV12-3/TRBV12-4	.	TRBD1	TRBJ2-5	TGTGCCACGAGCAACCCAGGGGGGACCCAGTACTTC	CATSNPGGTQYF
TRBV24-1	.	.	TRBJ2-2	TGTGCCACCAGTGGGCGGGCCCCGAACACCGGGGAGCTGTTTTTT	CATSGRAPNTGELFF
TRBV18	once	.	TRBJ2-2	TGTGCCAGCTCACCATGGCCAGGGCAGACGAACACCGGGGAGCTGTTTTTT	CASSPWPGQTNTGELFF
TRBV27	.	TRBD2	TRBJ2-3	TGTGCCAGCAGGGCCACTAGCGGGAGAATCCCCTCGGGCACAGATACGCAGTATTTT	CASRATSGRIPSGTDTQYF
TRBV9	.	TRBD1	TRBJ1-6	TGTGCCAGCAGCGTAGAGTCGACAGGGCATTCACCCCTCCACTTT	CASSVESTGHSPLHF
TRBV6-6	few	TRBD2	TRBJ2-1	TGTGCCAGCAGTCCCTATCAAACTAGCGGGGGGCTCAATGAGCAGTTCTTC	CASSPYQTSGGLNEQFF
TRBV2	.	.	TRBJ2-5	TGTGCCAGCAGTATACAGGGTCGGGCAGAGACCCAGTACTTC	CASSIQGRAETQYF
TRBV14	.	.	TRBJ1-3	TGTGCCAGCAGCCAAGGTCAACAGGGTGTTGGAAACACCATATATTTT	CASSQGQQGVGNTIYF
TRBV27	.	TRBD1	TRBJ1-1	TGTGCCAGCAGTACCCAGACAGGGGGCCGATATGGGAACACTGAAGCTTTCTTT	CASSTQTGGRYGNTEAFF
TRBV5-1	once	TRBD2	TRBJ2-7	TGCGCCAGCAGCTGGACTAGCGGGGTCGAGCAGTACTTC	CASSWTSGVEQYF
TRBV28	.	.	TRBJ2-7	TGTGCCAGCAGTTCCCAGGGGGGGGCAAGGGAGCAGTACTTC	CASSSQGGAREQYF
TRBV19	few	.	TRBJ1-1	TGTGCCAGTAGCGAGTTAACAGGAAAAAACACTGAAGCTTTCTTT	CASSELTGKNTEAFF
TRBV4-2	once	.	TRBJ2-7	TGTGCCAGCAGCCTCGGGGCTAGCGCCGCCTACGAGCAGTACTTC	CASSLGASAAYEQYF
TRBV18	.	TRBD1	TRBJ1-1	TGTGCCAGCTTCGGGACAGGGGGGACTGAAGCTTTCTTT	CASFGTGGTEAFF
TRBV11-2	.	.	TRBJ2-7	TGTGCCAGCAGCTTAGCGGAAGGATTCTACGAGCAGTACTTC	CASSLAEGFYEQYF
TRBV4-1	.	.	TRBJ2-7	TGCGCCAGCAGCCAAGAGGGCAGCGGTGGCGAGCAGTACTTC	CASSQEGSGGEQYF
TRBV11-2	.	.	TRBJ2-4	TGTGCCAGCAGCTCCCGGGTCGAGAGGTTATCAGCCAAAAACATTCAGTACTTC	CASSSRVERLSAKNIQYF
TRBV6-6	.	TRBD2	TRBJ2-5	TGTGCCAGCAGCCCGGGACTAGCGGGAGTAGGGGAGACCCAGTACTTC	CASSPGLAGVGETQYF
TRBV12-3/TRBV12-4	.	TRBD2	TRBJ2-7	TGTGCCAGCAGTCGCGGGGGGAACAGGGAGCAGTACTTC	CASSRGGNREQYF
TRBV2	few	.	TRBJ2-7	TGTGCCAGCAGTGCTAGGGTGAGCTCCTACGAGCAGTACTTC	CASSARVSSYEQYF
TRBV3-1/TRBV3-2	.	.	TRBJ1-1	TGTGCCAGTTCCCTATCCCAGGTCAGGGAAGCTTTCTTT	CASSLSQVREAFF
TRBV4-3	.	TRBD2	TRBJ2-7	TGCGCCAGCAGCCAAAAACTAGCGGGAGGGTACGAGCAGTACTTC	CASSQKLAGGYEQYF
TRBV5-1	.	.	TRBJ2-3	TGCGCCAGCAGCTCGGGGGCGGGGGCGCTGACAGATACGCAGTATTTT	CASSSGAGALTDTQYF
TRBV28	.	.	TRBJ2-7	TGTGCCAGCAGTCCCGCCCTTCAGGGTTCGTACGAGCAGTACTTC	CASSPALQGSYEQYF
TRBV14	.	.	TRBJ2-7	TGTGCCAGCAGCCAAGATTGGAACGAGCAGTACTTC	CASSQDWNEQYF